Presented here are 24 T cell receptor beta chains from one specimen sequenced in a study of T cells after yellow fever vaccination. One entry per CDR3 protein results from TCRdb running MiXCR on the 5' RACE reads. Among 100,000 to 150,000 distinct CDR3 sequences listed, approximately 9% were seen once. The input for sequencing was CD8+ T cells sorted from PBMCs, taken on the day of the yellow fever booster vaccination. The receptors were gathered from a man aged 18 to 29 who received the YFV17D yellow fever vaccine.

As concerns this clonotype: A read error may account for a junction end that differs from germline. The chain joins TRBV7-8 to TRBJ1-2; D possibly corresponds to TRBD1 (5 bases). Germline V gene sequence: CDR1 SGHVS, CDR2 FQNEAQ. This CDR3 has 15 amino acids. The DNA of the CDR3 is TGTGCCAGCACCTTACTCCAGGGCCCCTCCTATGGCTACACCTTC. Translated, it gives CASTLLQGPSYGYTF.

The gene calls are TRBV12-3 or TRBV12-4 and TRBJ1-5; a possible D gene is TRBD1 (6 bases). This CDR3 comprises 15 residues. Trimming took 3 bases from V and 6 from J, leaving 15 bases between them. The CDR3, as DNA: TGTGCCAGCAGTTTGGTGGGGGCGGGAGGTCAGCCCCAGCATTTT. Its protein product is CASSLVGAGGQPQHF.

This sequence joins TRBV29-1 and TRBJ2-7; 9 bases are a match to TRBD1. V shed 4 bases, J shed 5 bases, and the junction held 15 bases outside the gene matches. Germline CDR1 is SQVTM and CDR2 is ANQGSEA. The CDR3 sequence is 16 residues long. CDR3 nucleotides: TGCAGCGTTGCCCTTGATCTAGACAGGGGGTCCAACGAGCAGTACTTC. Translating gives CSVALDLDRGSNEQYF.

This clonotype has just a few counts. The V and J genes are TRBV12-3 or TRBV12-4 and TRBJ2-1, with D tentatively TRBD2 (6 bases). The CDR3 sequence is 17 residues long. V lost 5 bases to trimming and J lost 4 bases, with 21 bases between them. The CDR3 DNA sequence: TGTGCCAGCAGTGAGAGGCGGGGCGACTCCAAGTACAATGAGCAGTTCTTC. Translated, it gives CASSERRGDSKYNEQFF.

DNA for the CDR3: TGTGCCAGCAGTGAATCCACTAGCGGGGGGGCTAGAGAGCAGTACGTC. Protein product: CASSESTSGGAREQYV. This sequence joins TRBV2 and TRBJ2-7; TRBD2 aligns across 13 bases. Looked up from germline, CDR1 is SNHLY and CDR2 is FYNNEI. The CDR3 loop spans 16 amino acids. V was pared by 2 bases and J by 7 bases, with 8 bases of the junction left unmatched.

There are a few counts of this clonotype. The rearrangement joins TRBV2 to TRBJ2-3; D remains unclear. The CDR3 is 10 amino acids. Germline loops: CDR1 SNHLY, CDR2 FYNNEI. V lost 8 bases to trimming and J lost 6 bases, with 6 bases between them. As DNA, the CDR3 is TGTGCCAGCCGAAAGGATACGCAGTATTTT. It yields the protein CASRKDTQYF.

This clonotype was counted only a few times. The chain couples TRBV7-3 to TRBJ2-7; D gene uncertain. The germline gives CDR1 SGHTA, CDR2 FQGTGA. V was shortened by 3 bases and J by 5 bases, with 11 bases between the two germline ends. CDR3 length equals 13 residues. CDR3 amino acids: CASSFLAGHEQYF. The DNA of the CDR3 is TGTGCCAGCAGCTTTCTGGCTGGCCACGAGCAGTACTTC.

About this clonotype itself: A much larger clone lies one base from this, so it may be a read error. CDR3 DNA: TGTGCCAGCAGTAGCCGGACAGGGAACACTGAAGCTTTCTTT. Translation: CASSSRTGNTEAFF. V is TRBV12-3 or TRBV12-4 and J is TRBJ1-1, with 7 bases fitting TRBD1. V gave up 5 bases and J gave up 1 base; unmatched junction bases: 4. This CDR3 spans 14 amino acids.

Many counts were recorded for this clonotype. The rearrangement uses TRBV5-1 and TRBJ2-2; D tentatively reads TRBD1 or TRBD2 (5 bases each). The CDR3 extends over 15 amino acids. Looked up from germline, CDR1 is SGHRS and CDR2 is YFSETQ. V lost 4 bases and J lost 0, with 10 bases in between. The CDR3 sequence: CASSPGPTNTGELFF. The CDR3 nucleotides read TGCGCCAGCAGCCCGGGACCCACGAACACCGGGGAGCTGTTTTTT.

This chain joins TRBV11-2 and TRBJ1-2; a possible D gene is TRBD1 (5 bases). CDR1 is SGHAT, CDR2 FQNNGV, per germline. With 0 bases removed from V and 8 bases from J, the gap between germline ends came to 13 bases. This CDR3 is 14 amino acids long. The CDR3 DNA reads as TGTGCCAGCAGCTTAGATCAGGGTTACGGCGGCTACACCTTC. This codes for CASSLDQGYGGYTF.

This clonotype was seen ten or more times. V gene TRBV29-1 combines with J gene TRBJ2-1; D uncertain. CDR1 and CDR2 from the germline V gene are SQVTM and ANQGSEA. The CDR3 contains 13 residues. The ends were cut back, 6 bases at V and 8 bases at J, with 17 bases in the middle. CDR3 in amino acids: CSVKTGRSHEQFF. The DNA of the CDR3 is TGCAGCGTGAAAACCGGACGCTCGCATGAGCAGTTCTTC.

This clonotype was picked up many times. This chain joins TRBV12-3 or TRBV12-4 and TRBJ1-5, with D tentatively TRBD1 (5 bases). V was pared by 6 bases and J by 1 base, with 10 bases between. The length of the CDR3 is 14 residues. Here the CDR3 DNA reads TGTGCCAGCAGCTTCGGGGGAAGCAATCAGCCCCAGCATTTT. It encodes CASSFGGSNQPQHF.

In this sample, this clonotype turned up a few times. The CDR3 DNA sequence: TGCAGCGTGAGCGGGGGTACCTACAATGAGCAGTTCTTC. Translation gives CSVSGGTYNEQFF. The chain joins TRBV29-1 to TRBJ2-1, with 8 positions matching TRBD2. The germline V gene has CDR1 SQVTM and CDR2 ANQGSEA. CDR3 length: 13 residues. V shed 6 bases and J 2 bases; nucleotides not matched to a gene: 3.

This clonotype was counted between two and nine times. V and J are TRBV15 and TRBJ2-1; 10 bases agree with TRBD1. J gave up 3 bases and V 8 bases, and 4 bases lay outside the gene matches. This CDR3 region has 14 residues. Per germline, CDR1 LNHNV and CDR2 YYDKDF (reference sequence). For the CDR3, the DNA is TGTGCCACCGGACAGGGGGAAAGCTACAATGAGCAGTTCTTC. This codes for CATGQGESYNEQFF.

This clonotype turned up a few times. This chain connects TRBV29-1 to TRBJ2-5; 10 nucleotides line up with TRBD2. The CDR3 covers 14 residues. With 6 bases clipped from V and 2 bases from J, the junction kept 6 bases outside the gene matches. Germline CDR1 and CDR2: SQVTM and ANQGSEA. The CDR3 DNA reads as TGCAGCGTCAATGTAGCGGGGGGACAAGAGACCCAGTACTTC. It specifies CSVNVAGGQETQYF.

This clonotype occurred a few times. CDR3 sequence: CASSFPQGARGANVLTF. CDR3 nucleotides: TGTGCCAGCAGCTTTCCCCAGGGGGCGCGAGGGGCCAACGTCCTGACTTTC. The rearrangement joins TRBV5-5 to TRBJ2-6; 8 positions agree with TRBD1. Germline lookup yields CDR1 SGHKS and CDR2 YYEKEE (reference sequence). V lost 2 bases and J lost 4; bases outside the gene matches: 8. The CDR3 is made up of 17 amino acids.

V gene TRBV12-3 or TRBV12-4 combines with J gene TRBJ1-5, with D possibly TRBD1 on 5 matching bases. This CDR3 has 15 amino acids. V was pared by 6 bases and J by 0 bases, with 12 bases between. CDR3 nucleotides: TGTGCCAGCAGACCAGGGTCGGGTAGCAATCAGCCCCAGCATTTT. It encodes CASRPGSGSNQPQHF.

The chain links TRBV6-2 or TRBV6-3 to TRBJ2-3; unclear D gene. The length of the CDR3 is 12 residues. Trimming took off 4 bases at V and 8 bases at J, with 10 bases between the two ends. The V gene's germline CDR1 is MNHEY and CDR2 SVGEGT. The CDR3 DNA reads TGTGCCAGCAGTTCCAATTTCGGTACGCAGTATTTT. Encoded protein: CASSSNFGTQYF.

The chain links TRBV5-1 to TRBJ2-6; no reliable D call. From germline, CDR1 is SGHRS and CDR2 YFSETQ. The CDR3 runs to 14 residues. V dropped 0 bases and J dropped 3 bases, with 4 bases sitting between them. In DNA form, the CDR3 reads TGCGCCAGCAGCTTGGGTGGTGGGGCCAACGTCCTGACTTTC. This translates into CASSLGGGANVLTF.

CDR3 amino acids: CATSREERTQYF. The DNA for the CDR3 is TGTGCCACCAGCAGAGAAGAAAGGACGCAGTATTTT. The chain joins TRBV15 to TRBJ2-3; no clear D gene. In germline, CDR1 is LNHNV, CDR2 YYDKDF (reference sequence). This CDR3 comprises 12 residues. Trimming took off 0 bases at V and 9 bases at J, with 7 bases between the two ends.

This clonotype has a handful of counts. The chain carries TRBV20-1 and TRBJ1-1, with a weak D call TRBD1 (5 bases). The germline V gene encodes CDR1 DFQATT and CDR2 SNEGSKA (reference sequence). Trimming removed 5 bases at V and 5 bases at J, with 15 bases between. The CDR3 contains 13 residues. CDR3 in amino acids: CSAPWGAGTEAFF. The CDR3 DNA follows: TGCAGTGCTCCCTGGGGCGCGGGGACTGAAGCTTTCTTT.

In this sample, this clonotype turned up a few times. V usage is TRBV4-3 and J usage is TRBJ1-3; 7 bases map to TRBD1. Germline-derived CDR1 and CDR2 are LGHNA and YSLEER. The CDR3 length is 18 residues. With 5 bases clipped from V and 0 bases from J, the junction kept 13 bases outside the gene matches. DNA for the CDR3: TGCGCCAGCAGCGGGAAGGGGACAGACCGATACTCTGGAAACACCATATATTTT. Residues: CASSGKGTDRYSGNTIYF.

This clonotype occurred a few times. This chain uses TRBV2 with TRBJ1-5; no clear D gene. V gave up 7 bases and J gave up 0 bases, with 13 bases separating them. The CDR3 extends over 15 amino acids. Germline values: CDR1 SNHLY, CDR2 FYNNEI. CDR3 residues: CASKWIEDSNQPQHF. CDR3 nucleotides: TGTGCCAGCAAGTGGATAGAGGATAGCAATCAGCCCCAGCATTTT.

The CDR3 is CAVNGGGGYEQYV. The CDR3 nucleotides read TGTGCCGTGAACGGGGGGGGAGGCTACGAGCAGTACGTC. This chain links TRBV5-4 with TRBJ2-7; the match to TRBD2 covers 8 bases. The CDR3 contains 13 residues. J was trimmed by 3 bases and V by 10 bases; bases with no gene match: 9. CDR1 SGHNT and CDR2 YYREEE come from the germline V gene (reference sequence).